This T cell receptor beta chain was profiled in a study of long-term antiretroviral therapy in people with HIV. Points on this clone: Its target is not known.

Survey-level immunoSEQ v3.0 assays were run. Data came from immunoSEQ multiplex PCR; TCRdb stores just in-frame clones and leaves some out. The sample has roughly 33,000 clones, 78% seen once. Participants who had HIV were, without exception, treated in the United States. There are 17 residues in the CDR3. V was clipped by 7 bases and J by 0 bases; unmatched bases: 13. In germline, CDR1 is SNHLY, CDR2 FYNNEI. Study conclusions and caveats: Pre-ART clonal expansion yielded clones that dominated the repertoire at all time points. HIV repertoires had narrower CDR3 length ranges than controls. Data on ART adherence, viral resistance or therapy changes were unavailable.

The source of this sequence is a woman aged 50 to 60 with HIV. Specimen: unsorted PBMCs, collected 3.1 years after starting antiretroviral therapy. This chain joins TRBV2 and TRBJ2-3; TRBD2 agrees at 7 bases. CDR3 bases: TGTGCCAGCACTTTGGGAGCGCGGGGGAGAAGCACAGATACGCAGTATTTT. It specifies CASTLGARGRSTDTQYF.